A single T cell receptor (beta chain) is shown here with its context. This sample stems from a study of spatial heterogeneity in lung cancer. Using its own MiXCR run on the 5' RACE reads, TCRdb lists one record per CDR3 protein. The table has tens of thousands of distinct CDR3 sequences, approximately 12% seen once. As for time point: sample taken at primary tumor resection. No cells were sorted before sequencing. The whole RNA sequenced was extracted from tumor, nontumor lung or frozen PBMC. Untreated early-stage non-small cell lung cancer patients, 72 in total, were the donors. This CDR3 is built from 15 residues. V lost 2 bases, J lost 3 bases, and 11 bases lay in between. Germline V lookup: CDR1 KGHSH, CDR2 LQKENI.

The chain is built from TRBV18 and TRBJ2-1, with D tentatively TRBD1 (6 bases). Material: PBMCs, obtained at surgery. The TCR was taken from a male donor with early-stage non-small cell lung cancer. CDR3 bases: TGTGCCAGCTCACCAAATCAGGGGAGCTACAATGAGCAGTTCTTC. Amino acid sequence: CASSPNQGSYNEQFF.